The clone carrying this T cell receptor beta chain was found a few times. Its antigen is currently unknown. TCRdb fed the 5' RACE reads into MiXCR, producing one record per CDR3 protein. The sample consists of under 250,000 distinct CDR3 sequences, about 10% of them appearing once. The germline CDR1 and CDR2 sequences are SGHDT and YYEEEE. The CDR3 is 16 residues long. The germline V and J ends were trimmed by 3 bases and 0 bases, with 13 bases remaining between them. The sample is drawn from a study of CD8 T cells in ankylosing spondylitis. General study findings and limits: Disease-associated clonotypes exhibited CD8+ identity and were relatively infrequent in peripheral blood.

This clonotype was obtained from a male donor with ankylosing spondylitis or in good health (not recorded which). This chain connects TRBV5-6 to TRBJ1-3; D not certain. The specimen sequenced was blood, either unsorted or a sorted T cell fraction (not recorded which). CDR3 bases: TGTGCCAGCAGCTCCGCGGTAGGGTTCTCTGGAAACACCATATATTTT. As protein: CASSSAVGFSGNTIYF.